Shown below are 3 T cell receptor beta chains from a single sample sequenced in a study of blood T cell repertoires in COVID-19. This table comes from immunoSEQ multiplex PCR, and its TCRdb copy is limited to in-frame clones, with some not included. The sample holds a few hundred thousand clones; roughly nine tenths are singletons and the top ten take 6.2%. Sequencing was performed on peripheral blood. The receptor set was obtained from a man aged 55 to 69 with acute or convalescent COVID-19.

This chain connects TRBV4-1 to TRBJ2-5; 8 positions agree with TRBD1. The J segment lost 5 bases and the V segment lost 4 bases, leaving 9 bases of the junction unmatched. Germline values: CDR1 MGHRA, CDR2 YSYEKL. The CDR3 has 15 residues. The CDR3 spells CASSRTGQGLETQYF. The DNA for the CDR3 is TGCGCCAGCAGCCGAACAGGACAGGGTTTGGAGACCCAGTACTTC.

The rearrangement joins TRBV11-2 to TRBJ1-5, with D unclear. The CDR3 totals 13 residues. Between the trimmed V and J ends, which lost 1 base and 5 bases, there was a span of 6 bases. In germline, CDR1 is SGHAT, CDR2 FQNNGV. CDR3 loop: CASSLVQDQPQHF. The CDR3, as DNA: TGTGCCAGCAGCTTAGTTCAGGATCAGCCCCAGCATTTT.

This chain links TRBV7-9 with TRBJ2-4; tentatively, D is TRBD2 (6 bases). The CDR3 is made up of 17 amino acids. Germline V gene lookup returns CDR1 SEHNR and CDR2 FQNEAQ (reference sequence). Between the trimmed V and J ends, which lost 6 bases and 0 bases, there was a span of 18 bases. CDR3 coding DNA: TGTGCCAGCAGTTACCAGGGACTGGGGCTAGCCAAAAACATTCAGTACTTC. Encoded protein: CASSYQGLGLAKNIQYF.